The T cell receptor (beta chain) under discussion was sequenced for a study of blood T cell repertoires in COVID-19. Study-level information: Specimens from acute and convalescent COVID-19 originated in the United States, Italy and Spain. PBMCs, B-cell-depleted T cells, or T cells provided the cDNA or gDNA that made up the material.

In the original workflow: Nucleated cell number was recorded as an estimate derived from reference gene primer amplification. Measured with immunoSEQ multiplex PCR; TCRdb has only the in-frame clones, and not every one. V and J calls and clone size are as listed in that table; D and trimming were resolved from the DNA. The sample lists around 260,000 clones, around nine tenths occurring once. Enrolment of Seattle patients took place during active infection, and they were followed longitudinally. V trimming: 0 bases; J trimming: 3 bases; junction bases outside the gene matches: 3. The V gene's germline CDR1 is SGHTS and CDR2 YDEGEE. The CDR3 has 15 residues.

This TCR was recovered from an older woman with COVID-19, enrolled during active disease. The sample comprised peripheral blood. This sequence joins TRBV5-8 and TRBJ1-5; 7 nucleotides align to TRBD1. The chain's CDR3 is CASSLVQGYNQPQHF. The DNA of the CDR3 is TGTGCCAGCAGCTTGGTACAGGGGTACAATCAGCCCCAGCATTTT.